Following are 16 T cell receptor beta chains from one sample sequenced in a study of blood T cell repertoires in COVID-19. Profiling relied on immunoSEQ multiplex PCR, and the TCRdb table lists in-frame clones only, not all of them. The table shows tens of thousands of clones, with 70% to 90% occurring only once. The sample was peripheral blood. The source of these receptors is a man between 60 and 75 years old with acute or convalescent COVID-19.

The gene calls are TRBV11-3 and TRBJ2-7; 7 bases are shared with TRBD1. After removal of 3 bases from V and 2 bases from J, the junction contained 4 bases not matched to a gene. CDR3 length: 14 residues. Germline V CDR1 and CDR2: SGHNT, YENEEA. CDR3 amino acids: CASSFRDRPYEQYF. CDR3 DNA: TGTGCCAGCAGCTTCCGGGACAGACCCTACGAGCAGTACTTC.

The chain uses TRBV30 and TRBJ2-7; unclear D gene. The V end lost 2 bases, the J end lost 4 bases, and 6 bases lay between the germline ends. Germline CDR1 is GTSNPN and CDR2 is SVGIG (reference sequence). This CDR3 comprises 11 residues. Here the CDR3 reads CAWSPKYEQYF. In DNA, the CDR3 is TGTGCCTGGAGTCCAAAATACGAGCAGTACTTC.

The J gene is TRBJ1-2, the V gene TRBV13, with 8 bases identical to TRBD1. The V segment lost 3 bases and the J segment 4 bases; nucleotides outside the gene matches: 7. Germline-derived CDR1 and CDR2 are PRHDT and FYEKMQ (reference sequence). The length of the CDR3 is 15 residues. This CDR3 reads CASSFGTGNSYGYTF. The CDR3 DNA reads as TGTGCCAGCAGCTTCGGGACAGGAAATTCCTATGGCTACACCTTC.

The rearrangement links TRBV4-2 to TRBJ1-1; perhaps TRBD1 as D (5 bases). CDR3 length equals 15 residues. The V and J ends lost 0 bases and 1 base respectively, with 9 bases between them. Per the germline V gene, CDR1 is LGHNA and CDR2 is YNFKEQ. The CDR3 sequence: CASSQDGHSNTEAFF. The CDR3 coding sequence is TGTGCCAGCAGCCAAGACGGACACTCGAACACTGAAGCTTTCTTT.

The chain combines TRBV7-8 with TRBJ2-5; TRBD2 is a possible D gene (6 bases). The V end lost 1 base, the J end lost 2 bases, and 14 bases lay between the germline ends. CDR1 is SGHVS and CDR2 is FQNEAQ in the germline V gene. The CDR3 sequence is 16 residues long. This chain's CDR3 is CASSLGRVYEQETQYF. For the CDR3, the DNA is TGTGCCAGCAGCTTAGGGAGGGTATATGAACAAGAGACCCAGTACTTC.

The chain is built from TRBV7-2 and TRBJ2-7, with a weak D call TRBD1 (5 bases). Per the germline V gene, CDR1 is SGHTA and CDR2 is FQGNSA. The CDR3 is 14 amino acids. Trimming pared 5 bases from V and 0 bases from J, leaving 11 bases between. CDR3 in DNA: TGTGCCAGCAGCGAACAGGCTTCCTCCTACGAGCAGTACTTC. Residues: CASSEQASSYEQYF.

V usage is TRBV7-2 and J usage is TRBJ1-1; perhaps TRBD1 as D (5 bases). The CDR3 is 13 amino acids. The germline V and J ends were trimmed by 5 bases and 1 base, with 8 bases remaining between them. Germline lookup yields CDR1 SGHTA and CDR2 FQGNSA. The CDR3 coding sequence is TGTGCCAGCAGCCCGACAGCGAACACTGAAGCTTTCTTT. Translation: CASSPTANTEAFF. The whole variable domain, remainder taken from reference TRBV7-2 and TRBJ1-1, is GAGVSQSPSNKVTEKGKDVELRCDPISGHTALYWYRQSLGQGLEFLIYFQGNSAPDKSGLPSDRFSAERTGGSVSTLTIQRTQQEDSAVYLCASSPTANTEAFFGQGTRLTVV.

The rearrangement joins TRBV7-9 to TRBJ2-1, with 8 bases fitting TRBD2. The germline gives CDR1 SEHNR, CDR2 FQNEAQ (reference sequence). With 2 bases clipped from V and 9 bases from J, the junction kept 18 bases outside the gene matches. The CDR3 length is 18 residues. CDR3 nucleotide sequence: TGTGCCAGCAGCTTAAATCCCTTAGCGGGGAGGGAATACGTTGAGCAGTTCTTC. It yields the protein CASSLNPLAGREYVEQFF. Full variable domain (missing parts from reference TRBV7-9 and TRBJ2-1): DTGVSQNPRHKITKRGQNVTFRCDPISEHNRLYWYRQTLGQGPEFLTYFQNEAQLEKSRLLSDRFSAERPKGSFSTLEIQRTEQGDSAMYLCASSLNPLAGREYVEQFFGPGTRLTVL.

Only one count was recorded for this clone. This rearrangement joins TRBV27 to TRBJ1-4; TRBD1 agrees at 10 bases. The trim removed 5 bases at V and 6 bases at J, leaving 9 bases unmatched. CDR3 length: 16 amino acids. CDR1 and CDR2 from the germline V gene are MNHEY and SMNVEV (reference sequence). CDR3 amino acids: CASSPGTGVGDEKLFF. In DNA form, the CDR3 reads TGTGCCAGCAGTCCCGGGACAGGGGTTGGTGATGAAAAACTGTTTTTT.

In its sample, this clone was seen a few times. The rearrangement uses TRBV18 and TRBJ1-1; the D gene is possibly TRBD1 (5 bases). This CDR3 contains 14 residues. Germline assignment: CDR1 KGHSH and CDR2 LQKENI. Deletions cut 2 bases from V and 5 bases from J, with 12 bases between. CDR3 sequence reads: CASSPWDWATEAFF. CDR3 DNA sequence: TGTGCCAGCTCACCATGGGACTGGGCAACTGAAGCTTTCTTT.

V and J are TRBV10-1 and TRBJ2-7, with 7 bases fitting TRBD2. The CDR3 consists of 14 residues. The junction had 13 bases not matched to a gene; V was cut back by 8 bases and J by 6 bases. The germline V gene encodes CDR1 WNHNN and CDR2 SYGVQD (reference sequence). The CDR3 DNA follows: TGCGCCAGCGGGGGAGGGAGAGGTAAGTGCGAGCAGTACTTC. Encoded protein: CASGGGRGKCEQYF.

This clone was seen just once. The chain couples TRBV2 to TRBJ1-3, with D possibly matching TRBD1 (5 bases). The V end was cut by 3 bases, the J end by 2 bases, with 8 bases between. Germline values: CDR1 SNHLY, CDR2 FYNNEI. The CDR3 loop spans 14 amino acids. The CDR3 region is CASSELGPGNTIYF. CDR3 sequence (DNA): TGTGCCAGCAGTGAGCTGGGGCCTGGAAACACCATATATTTT. The variable domain in full, completed from reference TRBV2 and TRBJ1-3, reads EPEVTQTPSHQVTQMGQEVILRCVPISNHLYFYWYRQILGQKVEFLVSFYNNEISEKSEIFDDQFSVERPDGSNFTLKIRSTKLEDSAMYFCASSELGPGNTIYFGEGSWLTVV.

The chain combines TRBV11-2 with TRBJ2-4, with D perhaps matching TRBD2 (6 bases). Trimming stripped 5 bases from V and 9 bases from J, with 23 bases between. This CDR3 is 16 amino acids long. In germline, CDR1 is SGHAT, CDR2 FQNNGV. The CDR3 DNA sequence: TGTGCCAGCAGCAGCCCCCGAGGCCAGTTGGGGGGCATTCAGTACTTC. It is translated as CASSSPRGQLGGIQYF.

The rearrangement uses TRBV19 and TRBJ1-5; D is ambiguous. This CDR3 spans 14 amino acids. Trimming removed 4 bases at V and 4 bases at J, with 11 bases between. CDR1 and CDR2 (germline): LNHDA, SQIVND (reference sequence). Here the CDR3 DNA reads TGTGCCAGTAGTACTGAGATACGGAATCAGCCCCAGCATTTT. Translation gives CASSTEIRNQPQHF.

CDR3 protein: CASSLYRGYEQYF. In nucleotides, the CDR3 is TGTGCCAGCAGCTTATACAGGGGCTACGAGCAGTACTTC. This chain connects TRBV11-3 to TRBJ2-7, with 7 bases that match TRBD1. This CDR3 has 13 residues. Germline V gene data show CDR1 as SGHNT and CDR2 as YENEEA. V was pared by 2 bases and J by 3 bases, with 1 base of the junction left unmatched.

This rearrangement joins TRBV7-2 to TRBJ1-1, with no clear D. The CDR3 totals 14 residues. In germline, CDR1 is SGHTA, CDR2 FQGNSA. The germline V and J ends were trimmed by 1 base and 6 bases, with 12 bases remaining between them. The CDR3 loop reads CASSLVRVFAEAFF. The CDR3, as DNA: TGTGCCAGCAGCTTAGTTCGGGTTTTCGCTGAAGCTTTCTTT.